Shown below are 27 T cell receptor beta chains from a single sample sequenced in a study of T cells in Graves' hyperthyroidism and ophthalmopathy. Amplification targeted TCR beta CDR3 regions from RNA transcripts. HTBI primers were the set used in a first-round RT-PCR of the TCR CDR3. TCRdb reprocessed the multiplex PCR reads with MiXCR, giving one entry per CDR3 protein. The sample yields some 300,000 distinct CDR3 sequences, around 20% seen once. Sequencing used blood. Receptors were obtained from a man aged 45-65 years with Graves' ophthalmopathy.

The rearrangement uses TRBV7-4 and TRBJ2-3, with 7 nucleotides matching TRBD1. This CDR3 is 19 amino acids long. Trimming removed 3 bases from V and 5 bases from J; junction bases left unmatched: 20. The germline gives CDR1 SGHVT, CDR2 SQSDAQ. The CDR3 DNA follows: TGTGCCAGCAGCTTCCCAGACAGGGCAAATATCCTCGGCGAAGATACGCAGTATTTT. Amino acids: CASSFPDRANILGEDTQYF.

This clonotype was picked up a small number of times. The DNA for the CDR3 is TGTGCCAGCAGCTTAACAGCGGGAGGGCGGAGCTCCTACAATGAGCAGTTCTTC. Encoded protein: CASSLTAGGRSSYNEQFF. The V and J genes are TRBV7-3 and TRBJ2-1; the match to TRBD2 covers 10 bases. The CDR3 loop spans 18 amino acids. The V segment lost 0 bases and the J segment 0 bases; nucleotides outside the gene matches: 5. CDR1 and CDR2 from the germline V gene are SGHTA and FQGTGA.

This clonotype occurred a few times. J is TRBJ2-1 and V is TRBV6-5; no definite D call. V dropped 2 bases and J dropped 9 bases, with 5 bases sitting between them. The CDR3 consists of 11 residues. Germline CDR1 and CDR2: MNHEY and SVGAGI. The CDR3 region has the DNA TGTGCCAGCAGTTACGGACCTGAGCAGTTCTTC. Translation: CASSYGPEQFF.

This clonotype was recorded a few times. The chain has TRBV20-1 and TRBJ2-7; TRBD1 aligns across 8 bases. Germline assignment: CDR1 DFQATT and CDR2 SNEGSKA (reference sequence). The V segment lost 5 bases and the J segment 1 base; nucleotides outside the gene matches: 4. CDR3 length: 13 residues. CDR3 DNA sequence: TGCAGTGCTTTCCGGGACAGGTCCTACGAGCAGTACTTC. The encoded protein is CSAFRDRSYEQYF.

Ten or more counts support this clonotype. The V gene is TRBV3-1, the J gene TRBJ2-2; D gene unclear. The CDR3 runs 14 residues. The germline V gene has CDR1 LGHDT and CDR2 YNNKEL (reference sequence). Between the trimmed V and J ends, which lost 4 bases and 6 bases, there was a span of 12 bases. CDR3 in amino acids: CASSLNPRSGELFF. Here the CDR3 DNA reads TGTGCCAGCAGCCTAAACCCGAGATCCGGGGAGCTGTTTTTT. Drawing the rest from reference TRBV3-1 and TRBJ2-2, the complete variable domain is DTAVSQTPKYLVTQMGNDKSIKCEQNLGHDTMYWYKQDSKKFLKIMFSYNNKELIINETVPNRFSPKSPDKAHLNLHINSLELGDSAVYFCASSLNPRSGELFFGEGSRLTVL.

In its sample, this clonotype was seen a few times. V and J are TRBV6-1 and TRBJ2-7; D is perhaps TRBD2 (6 bases). CDR3 length: 15 residues. The ends were cut back, 7 bases at V and 7 bases at J, with 23 bases in the middle. Germline CDR1 is MNHNS and CDR2 is SASEGT. The CDR3 DNA reads as TGTGCCAGCACCACGATGCGAGTAGCGGTAAGGGAGCAGTACTTC. Its translation is CASTTMRVAVREQYF.

The chain links TRBV20-1 to TRBJ2-7; 12 positions match TRBD1. With 1 base clipped from V and 0 bases from J, the junction kept 16 bases outside the gene matches. CDR1 and CDR2 (germline): DFQATT, SNEGSKA (reference sequence). The CDR3 sequence is 20 residues long. The DNA for the CDR3 is TGCAGTGCTAGAGTAGGCCCCGGGACAGGGGGCTATTCCCTCTCCTACGAGCAGTACTTC. Residues: CSARVGPGTGGYSLSYEQYF.

This clonotype came up many times. The chain combines TRBV18 with TRBJ2-5; possible D gene TRBD2, 6 bases. The V end lost 6 bases, the J end lost 5 bases, and 16 bases lay between the germline ends. The CDR3 loop spans 14 amino acids. Per germline, CDR1 KGHSH and CDR2 LQKENI. Here the CDR3 DNA reads TGTGCCAGCTCCGGCGGGGACTTTTACGAGACCCAGTACTTC. This encodes CASSGGDFYETQYF.

This clonotype was picked up many times. The V call is TRBV2, the J call TRBJ1-5; D might be TRBD1 (5 bases). Germline loops: CDR1 SNHLY, CDR2 FYNNEI. This CDR3 region has 15 residues. V was clipped by 6 bases and J by 6 bases, with 18 bases between them. The CDR3 region has the DNA TGTGCCAGCAGCAGCACCGGGCAGGGTGTTCAGCCCCAGCATTTT. Its translation: CASSSTGQGVQPQHF. The variable domain in full, completed from reference TRBV2 and TRBJ1-5, reads EPEVTQTPSHQVTQMGQEVILRCVPISNHLYFYWYRQILGQKVEFLVSFYNNEISEKSEIFDDQFSVERPDGSNFTLKIRSTKLEDSAMYFCASSSTGQGVQPQHFGDGTRLSIL.

On this clonotype itself: Possible read error: a much larger clone is one base away. The DNA for the CDR3 is TGTGCCAGCAGTGAAGCGGGGCGGGCTTTGGATACGCAGTATTTT. This encodes CASSEAGRALDTQYF. The V gene is TRBV2, the J gene TRBJ2-3; either TRBD1 or TRBD2 may supply D (5 bases each). The CDR3 spans 15 residues. V was clipped by 0 bases and J by 6 bases, with 13 bases between them. Germline CDR1 is SNHLY and CDR2 is FYNNEI.

This clonotype was recorded at least ten times. The V gene is TRBV18, the J gene TRBJ2-7; perhaps TRBD1 as D (6 bases). The CDR3 length is 15 residues. V lost 3 bases and J lost 3, with 15 bases in between. Germline values: CDR1 KGHSH, CDR2 LQKENI. CDR3 sequence: CASSPTRGRIYEQYF. CDR3 DNA sequence: TGTGCCAGCTCACCGACCAGGGGACGGATCTACGAGCAGTACTTC.

This clonotype was observed many times. The chain carries TRBV5-1 and TRBJ2-7; no clear D. V lost 1 base, J lost 0 bases, and 8 bases lay in between. Germline V CDR1 and CDR2: SGHRS, YFSETQ. This CDR3 comprises 14 residues. CDR3: CASSLTVSSYEQYF. The CDR3 DNA reads as TGCGCCAGCAGCTTGACAGTGAGCTCCTACGAGCAGTACTTC. The variable domain in full, completed from reference TRBV5-1 and TRBJ2-7, reads KAGVTQTPRYLIKTRGQQVTLSCSPISGHRSVSWYQQTPGQGLQFLFEYFSETQRNKGNFPGRFSGRQFSNSRSEMNVSTLELGDSALYLCASSLTVSSYEQYFGPGTRLTVT.

This clonotype was counted between two and nine times. V gene TRBV20-1 combines with J gene TRBJ2-3, with 7 bases aligning to TRBD2. CDR3 length: 15 residues. The ends lost 2 bases at V and 0 bases at J; junction bases unmatched: 5. Germline-derived CDR1 and CDR2 are DFQATT and SNEGSKA (reference sequence). CDR3 nucleotide sequence: TGCAGTGCTAGATGGGATAGCGGGAGCACAGATACGCAGTATTTT. Its protein product is CSARWDSGSTDTQYF.

The CDR3 nucleotides read TGTGCCAGCAGTTCCGCTAGCGGGGGAACCGGGGAGCTGTTTTTT. Protein sequence: CASSSASGGTGELFF. The chain is built from TRBV6-5 and TRBJ2-2, with 10 bases aligning to TRBD2. The length of the CDR3 is 15 residues. With V trimmed by 4 bases and J by 5 bases, 4 bases remained unmatched. Germline CDR1 and CDR2: MNHEY and SVGAGI.

This clonotype was found a few times. It may be a read error: a sequence one base away is much more abundant. The chain uses TRBV5-4 and TRBJ1-1, with D unresolved. This CDR3 is 14 amino acids long. Trimming took off 1 base at V and 8 bases at J, with 15 bases between the two ends. Germline CDR1 SGHNT, CDR2 YYREEE (reference sequence). CDR3 nucleotide sequence: TGTGCCAGCAGCTTGACGGGAGCGGGAGGGGAAGCTTTCTTT. The encoded protein is CASSLTGAGGEAFF.

The chain links TRBV13 to TRBJ1-4, with unresolved D. CDR1 is PRHDT and CDR2 is FYEKMQ in the germline V gene (reference sequence). The length of the CDR3 is 14 residues. The V gene lost 3 bases and the J gene lost 0 bases, with 5 bases spanning the gap. The CDR3 DNA sequence: TGTGCCAGCAGCTTCCGTCCAACTAATGAAAAACTGTTTTTT. Its translation: CASSFRPTNEKLFF.

There are many counts of this clonotype. The chain has TRBV5-1 and TRBJ2-7; D could derive from TRBD1 or TRBD2 (5 bases each). This CDR3 comprises 14 residues. CDR1 SGHRS and CDR2 YFSETQ come from the germline V gene. Trimming took off 1 base at V and 5 bases at J, with 13 bases between the two ends. As DNA, the CDR3 is TGCGCCAGCAGCTTGTTCCTAGGGGACCACGAGCAGTACTTC. It is translated as CASSLFLGDHEQYF.

This clonotype has at least ten counts. The genes are TRBV11-2 and TRBJ2-2, with 7 bases lining up with TRBD1. In germline, CDR1 is SGHAT, CDR2 FQNNGV. This CDR3 comprises 16 residues. V shed 2 bases and J 5 bases; nucleotides not matched to a gene: 8. CDR3 nucleotide sequence: TGTGCCAGCAGCTTATTGACCGGGACAGCAACCGGGGAGCTGTTTTTT. Protein: CASSLLTGTATGELFF.

This clonotype was seen a handful of times. The chain carries TRBV18 and TRBJ1-5; 9 bases align to TRBD1. Germline V gene lookup returns CDR1 KGHSH and CDR2 LQKENI. The CDR3 sequence is 17 residues long. J lost 0 bases, V lost 4 bases, and 7 bases had no gene match. The CDR3 sequence is CASSLGTGRLSNQPQHF. Written as DNA, the CDR3 is TGTGCCAGCTCACTTGGGACAGGGAGGCTTAGCAATCAGCCCCAGCATTTT. The complete variable domain, with remaining parts taken from reference TRBV18 and TRBJ1-5, reads NAGVMQNPRHLVRRRGQEARLRCSPMKGHSHVYWYRQLPEEGLKFMVYLQKENIIDESGMPKERFSAEFPKEGPSILRIQQVVRGDSAAYFCASSLGTGRLSNQPQHFGDGTRLSIL.

This rearrangement joins TRBV28 to TRBJ2-5; D gene unclear. The V gene's germline CDR1 is MDHEN and CDR2 SYDVKM. V lost 5 bases, J lost 1 base, and 11 bases lay in between. This CDR3 is built from 14 residues. The CDR3 coding sequence is TGTGCCAGCAGTCTGGCGTTGGGCCAAGAGACCCAGTACTTC. This translates into CASSLALGQETQYF.

V usage is TRBV7-9 and J usage is TRBJ1-5; no reliable D call. V was shortened by 0 bases and J by 5 bases, with 8 bases between the two germline ends. CDR3 size: 14 residues. Germline lookup yields CDR1 SEHNR and CDR2 FQNEAQ (reference sequence). The CDR3 region is CASSLAGWDQPQHF. The DNA of the CDR3 is TGTGCCAGCAGCTTAGCAGGGTGGGATCAGCCCCAGCATTTT.

This chain links TRBV2 with TRBJ2-2; TRBD2 is a possible D gene (5 bases). The length of the CDR3 is 13 residues. Germline CDR1 is SNHLY and CDR2 is FYNNEI. V lost 4 bases and J lost 3, with 6 bases in between. CDR3: CASSGGYTGELFF. CDR3 DNA sequence: TGTGCCAGCAGTGGAGGGTACACCGGGGAGCTGTTTTTT.

The table lists this clonotype with a few counts. The rearrangement joins TRBV10-3 to TRBJ2-3; no firm D call. The CDR3 is 14 residues long. The germline gives CDR1 ENHRY, CDR2 SYGVKD. Trimming cost V 7 bases and J 3 bases, with 14 bases left between them. CDR3 residues: CAITPVWSTDTQYF. The CDR3 DNA is TGTGCCATCACCCCAGTGTGGTCAACAGATACGCAGTATTTT.

The chain joins TRBV6-1 to TRBJ1-4; D unclear. V lost 5 bases to trimming and J lost 5 bases, with 12 bases between them. This CDR3 contains 14 residues. CDR1 and CDR2 from the germline V gene are MNHNS and SASEGT. The CDR3 spells CASSFGPKNEKLFF. CDR3 nucleotide sequence: TGTGCCAGCAGTTTCGGGCCTAAGAATGAAAAACTGTTTTTT.

This clonotype was observed at least ten times. The rearrangement links TRBV9 to TRBJ2-7, with D tentatively TRBD1 (5 bases). The germline V gene encodes CDR1 SGDLS and CDR2 YYNGEE. This CDR3 is 14 amino acids long. V shed 2 bases and J shed 2 bases, with 11 bases lying between them. CDR3 nucleotides: TGTGCCAGCAGCGTTCTAGGGGCCACCTACGAGCAGTACTTC. It specifies CASSVLGATYEQYF. The variable domain in full, with the rest retrieved from reference TRBV9 and TRBJ2-7, is DSGVTQTPKHLITATGQRVTLRCSPRSGDLSVYWYQQSLDQGLQFLIQYYNGEERAKGNILERFSAQQFPDLHSELNLSSLELGDSALYFCASSVLGATYEQYFGPGTRLTVT.

The chain employs TRBV20-1 and TRBJ1-5; TRBD1 matches 8 bases. The germline gives CDR1 DFQATT, CDR2 SNEGSKA (reference sequence). V dropped 4 bases and J dropped 3; count of bases not matched to a gene: 11. The CDR3 is 16 residues long. CDR3 DNA sequence: TGCAGTGCTACGTCGCGCGAGACAGGGGCCAATCAGCCCCAGCATTTT. Protein: CSATSRETGANQPQHF.

The chain has TRBV24-1 and TRBJ2-5, with D perhaps being TRBD1 or TRBD2 (7 bases each). The V gene's germline CDR1 is KGHDR and CDR2 SFDVKD. Trimming removed 7 bases at V and 0 bases at J, with 20 bases between. This CDR3 is 17 amino acids long. Here the CDR3 reads CATSGGRTGMYQETQYF. The CDR3 bases are TGTGCCACCAGCGGGGGGCGGACAGGAATGTACCAAGAGACCCAGTACTTC.